This T cell receptor beta chain was identified in a study of shared clonotypes between healthy human individuals. This clone was detected a few times. The CDR3 has 18 amino acids. The V gene end was trimmed by 5 bases and the J gene end by 3 bases; junction bases not matched to a gene: 10. Looked up from germline, CDR1 is SGHVS and CDR2 is FQNEAQ. Assay: immunoSEQ multiplex PCR; the TCRdb copy retains only in-frame clones and omits some. This table holds about 510,000 clones, 79% found once. Nashville, Tennessee was home to all donors, who were Caucasian adults. About 100 million PBMCs were counted before genomic DNA extraction.

The chain employs TRBV7-8 and TRBJ2-2; TRBD2 matches at 12 bases. Sequences were obtained from PBMCs. This clonotype was sampled from a woman in her forties in good health. Some clones in this sample may be carry-over from other donors' samples. The CDR3 DNA is TGTGCCAGCAGCCCCGGGCTAGCGGGAGGGATCGACACCGGGGAGCTGTTTTTT. Translating gives CASSPGLAGGIDTGELFF.